This is a list of T cell receptor beta chains from one sample in a study of blood T cells in healthy people across ages. A single record per CDR3 protein comes from TCRdb applying MiXCR to the 5' RACE reads. The table has 1.5 million to 1.9 million distinct CDR3 sequences, approximately 39% seen once. Sequenced: blood. All receptors come from a woman younger than 35 in good health. The CDR3 runs from the conserved cysteine through the conserved F or W. D genes are given only for firm matches. Size is stated for part of the rows, as once, few or many counts, or as a class when the clone is expanded.

v_call	j_call	d_call	clone_size	cdr3_nt	cdr3_aa
TRBV7-2	TRBJ1-2	TRBD1	.	TGTGCCAGCAGCGTGCGGGACAGGGAGTATGGCTACACCTTC	CASSVRDREYGYTF
TRBV4-2	TRBJ2-3	TRBD2	.	TGTGCCAGCAGCCAATCTCCGGGACTAGCAGCAGATACGCGGTATTTT	CASSQSPGLAADTRYF
TRBV12-3/TRBV12-4	TRBJ2-7	.	few	TGTGCCAGCAGTCCAGCTCGGACAGATCCATACGAGCAGTACTTC	CASSPARTDPYEQYF
TRBV14	TRBJ2-1	TRBD1	.	TGCGCCAGCAGCCCATGGCCTCGATTACAGGGGGCCAATAGGAACAATGAGCAGTTCTTC	CASSPWPRLQGANRNNEQFF
TRBV6-1	TRBJ1-4	.	.	TGTGCCAGCAGCCGACCTGATACTAATGAAAAACTGTTTTTT	CASSRPDTNEKLFF
TRBV7-3	TRBJ2-3	.	.	TGTGCCAGCAGGGAGAGCCCTAGCACAGATACGCAGTATTTT	CASRESPSTDTQYF
TRBV5-1	TRBJ1-1	.	few	TGCGCCAGCAGCGGAACACAATTAATGAACACTGAAGCTTTCTTT	CASSGTQLMNTEAFF
TRBV14	TRBJ2-1	.	.	TGTGCCAGCAGCCAAGCCCGGAGGAATGAGCAGTTCTTC	CASSQARRNEQFF
TRBV12-3/TRBV12-4	TRBJ1-2	TRBD1	few	TGTGCCAGCAGAGAGACAGGGGAGGGCTATGGCTACACCTTC	CASRETGEGYGYTF
TRBV4-1	TRBJ1-5	.	.	TGCGCCAGCAGCCAAGGCAGGGTGGGAGTAAGCAATCAGCCCCAGCATTTT	CASSQGRVGVSNQPQHF
TRBV4-3	TRBJ2-6	.	.	TGCGCCAGCAGCCAAGATAGCAGGGGCTCTGGGGCCAACGTCCTGACTTTC	CASSQDSRGSGANVLTF
TRBV7-9	TRBJ2-1	.	.	TGTGTCAGCAGCCCCCGACTAGACAATGAGCAGTTCTTC	CVSSPRLDNEQFF
TRBV4-3	TRBJ1-6	.	.	TGCGCCAGCAGCCAAACCACAGACCCCTATAATTCACCCCTCCACTTT	CASSQTTDPYNSPLHF
TRBV15	TRBJ1-2	.	.	TGTGCCACCAGCAGAGTTGGAGGGAACTATGGCTACACCTTC	CATSRVGGNYGYTF
TRBV7-9	TRBJ1-1	.	.	TGTGCCAGCAGCTTGGGAACTTCCACTGAAGCTTTCTTT	CASSLGTSTEAFF
TRBV4-1	TRBJ1-1	.	.	TGCGCCAGCAGCCCCCCCGGCGGAGAAGCTTTCTTT	CASSPPGGEAFF
TRBV7-8	TRBJ2-1	.	.	TGTGCCAGCAGCTTAGAAGGCCCCGTCTACAATGAGCAGTTCTTC	CASSLEGPVYNEQFF
TRBV4-3	TRBJ1-2	TRBD1	few	TGCGCCAGCAGCCAATTACAGGGGAACTATGGCTACACCTTC	CASSQLQGNYGYTF
TRBV7-6	TRBJ1-4	TRBD1	.	TGTGCCAGCAGCCAAGGGGGCTCGAGTGAAAAACTGTTTTTT	CASSQGGSSEKLFF
TRBV7-9	TRBJ2-5	TRBD2	few	TGTGCCAGCAGCTTCGGCAGCGGGACTATTGAGGAGACCCAGTACTTC	CASSFGSGTIEETQYF
TRBV7-2	TRBJ2-3	.	few	TGTGCCAGCAGCTTCCCCCCGCACACAGATACGCAGTATTTT	CASSFPPHTDTQYF
TRBV25-1	TRBJ1-3	.	.	TGTGCCAGCAGTACCTCGGAGGGGGGAAACACCATATATTTT	CASSTSEGGNTIYF
TRBV20-1	TRBJ2-7	.	.	TGCAGTGCTCATAGACAGGTTAGCGATGAGCAGTACTTC	CSAHRQVSDEQYF
TRBV20-1	TRBJ2-5	.	.	TGCAGTGCTAGTGATCCCATCTCCCCTCAAGAGACCCAGTACTTC	CSASDPISPQETQYF
TRBV28	TRBJ2-6	.	few	TGTGCCAGCAGTTTATCGGGACTGTCCGCAATCTCTGGGGCCAACGTCCTGACTTTC	CASSLSGLSAISGANVLTF
TRBV20-1	TRBJ2-5	.	few	TGCAGTGCTAGAGATACAAGGACCCAGTACTTC	CSARDTRTQYF
TRBV12-3/TRBV12-4	TRBJ2-6	.	.	TGTGCCAGCAATCCTCAAGGTAACCCCTCTGGGGCCAACGTCCTGACTTTC	CASNPQGNPSGANVLTF
TRBV29-1	TRBJ1-1	.	.	TGCAGCGTTGACGACGGAACGAACACTGAAGCTTTCTTT	CSVDDGTNTEAFF
TRBV6-5	TRBJ2-1	.	many	TGTGCCAGCAGTGACTCCGCAGGGGGGAGCTCCTACAATGAGCAGTTCTTC	CASSDSAGGSSYNEQFF
TRBV4-3	TRBJ2-1	.	.	TGCGCCAGCAGCCCTTATAGGGTGACCGACAATGAGCAGTTCTTC	CASSPYRVTDNEQFF
TRBV6-2/TRBV6-3	TRBJ2-7	TRBD1	.	TGTGCCAGCAGTTACACCCCGGGACAGGCCTCCTACGAGCAGTACTTC	CASSYTPGQASYEQYF
TRBV29-1	TRBJ1-3	.	.	TGCAGCGTTGACAAGATATCTGGAAACACCATATATTTT	CSVDKISGNTIYF
TRBV30	TRBJ1-1	.	.	TGTGTCTGGAGTGCACACGGAGAAAACACTGAAGCTTTCTTT	CVWSAHGENTEAFF
TRBV13	TRBJ2-1	.	few	TGTGCCAGCAGCCCCCGGAGCGGATCCTACAATGAGCAGTTCTTC	CASSPRSGSYNEQFF
TRBV9	TRBJ1-2	TRBD1	few	TGTGCCAGCAGCTCAACCGGGACAGGGCTTCTCTATGGCTACACCTTC	CASSSTGTGLLYGYTF
TRBV21-1	TRBJ1-2	.	many	TGTGCCAGCAGCAAAGTGGACAGGGTCCTAGATGGCTACACCTTC	CASSKVDRVLDGYTF
TRBV5-6	TRBJ2-1	TRBD2	.	TGTGCCAGCAGCTTTGGGCTAGCGGGAGCTGCAGCCTACAATGAGCAGTTCTTC	CASSFGLAGAAAYNEQFF
TRBV10-3	TRBJ2-1	TRBD2	few	TGTGCCATCAGTGGAGGTGGGGGACAGGGGACTAGCGGGGACTCCTACAATGAGCAGTTCTTC	CAISGGGGQGTSGDSYNEQFF
TRBV27	TRBJ2-1	TRBD2	.	TGTGCCAGCAGTAGCTTAGCGGGATTCTCCTACAATGAGCAGTTCTTC	CASSSLAGFSYNEQFF
TRBV12-3/TRBV12-4	TRBJ1-5	.	few	TGTGCCAGCAGTTACAGGGTTGGTAATCAGCCCCAGCATTTT	CASSYRVGNQPQHF
TRBV4-2	TRBJ2-1	TRBD2	few	TGTGCCAGCAGCCAATTACTAGCGGGGGGGCCTAACGAGCAGTTCTTC	CASSQLLAGGPNEQFF
TRBV21-1	TRBJ2-4	.	.	TGTGCCAGCAGCAAAGAAGTGCCGCCGGGACAGGGAGCCAAAAACATTCAGTACTTC	CASSKEVPPGQGAKNIQYF
TRBV28	TRBJ2-1	.	.	TGTGCCAGCAGTTCCTCGGACGCCCAACGTCACGATGAGCAGTTCTTC	CASSSSDAQRHDEQFF
TRBV20-1	TRBJ2-3	TRBD2	.	TGCAGTGCTGATTGGACTAGCGGGGCGCAGTATTTT	CSADWTSGAQYF
TRBV7-2	TRBJ2-1	.	.	TGTGCCAGCAGCCTACTTTGGGGCAGCCAAACCTACAATGAGCAGTTCTTC	CASSLLWGSQTYNEQFF
TRBV7-3	TRBJ2-1	.	.	TGTGCCAGCAGCTTAGGGGGAGCTTCGATCTCCTACAATGAGCAGTTCTTC	CASSLGGASISYNEQFF
TRBV20-1	TRBJ1-2	.	.	TGCAGTGCTAGAAACTTGATGGACTATGGCTACACCTTC	CSARNLMDYGYTF
TRBV7-9	TRBJ2-1	TRBD2	.	TGTGCCAGCAGCCCCCTAAAACTAATCGGGGGGGGCCACAATGAGCAGTTCTTC	CASSPLKLIGGGHNEQFF
TRBV6-7	TRBJ2-1	TRBD2	.	TGTGCCAGCAGTTGGTGGACTAGCGGGAGCTCCTACAATGAGCAGTTCTTC	CASSWWTSGSSYNEQFF
TRBV24-1	TRBJ2-2	TRBD1	.	TGTGCCACCAGTGGAGGAAGGGGGCAGAACACCGGGGAGCTGTTTTTT	CATSGGRGQNTGELFF
TRBV5-8	TRBJ1-6	.	.	TGTGCCAGCAGTACCCAGGGCAATTCACCCCTCCACTTT	CASSTQGNSPLHF
TRBV27	TRBJ2-7	.	.	TGTGCCAGCAGTTCCAAAACAGGGTCCTACGAGCAGTACTTC	CASSSKTGSYEQYF
TRBV12-3/TRBV12-4	TRBJ1-1	.	few	TGTGCCAGCAGTTTTCAAGGGGGAGGCGAAGCTTTCTTT	CASSFQGGGEAFF
TRBV12-3/TRBV12-4	TRBJ1-2	.	.	TGTGCCAGCAGTGCGGGCGGCAGGGTGGCCTATGGCTACACCTTC	CASSAGGRVAYGYTF